This T cell receptor beta chain appears in the sequencing data of a study of Graves' ophthalmopathy and Graves' hyperthyroidism. Exclusion covered patients with other autoimmune diseases or uncontrolled infections (as well as pregnancy or lactation). The CDR3 is made up of 14 amino acids. V dropped 4 bases and J dropped 1; count of bases not matched to a gene: 5. In germline, CDR1 is SGHRS, CDR2 YFSETQ. The TCR beta CDR3 regions underwent amplification from RNA transcripts. HTBI primers were used in a first-round RT-PCR, which preceded a second-round multiplex PCR. MiXCR, applied by TCRdb to the multiplex PCR reads, yields one record per CDR3 protein. The table includes roughly 300,000 distinct CDR3 sequences, around a sixth detected once. This clonotype showed up many times.

The specimen sequenced was peripheral blood. The chain joins TRBV5-1 to TRBJ2-7; TRBD1 aligns across 7 bases. The receptor's source is an adult man with Graves' ophthalmopathy. DNA for the CDR3: TGCGCCAGCAGCCCTTCGGGACAGTCCTACGAGCAGTACTTC. Translated: CASSPSGQSYEQYF.